Included here is one T cell receptor (beta chain) sequence, with context. Its antigen remains unknown. The sample comes from a study of monozygotic twins with cystic fibrosis. Findings of the study overall: Age, concordance and disease severity did not associate with shared CDR3 numbers.

Trimming shortened V by 4 bases and J by 4 bases, and 23 bases separated the two germline ends. The CDR3 consists of 17 residues. From germline, CDR1 is SGHKS and CDR2 YYEKEE (reference sequence). The data were produced by immunoSEQ multiplex PCR, yet TCRdb's version contains in-frame clones alone and is incomplete. The sample carries about 20,000 clones, around 97% recorded once. The chain couples TRBV5-5 to TRBJ1-2, with a weak D call TRBD1 (6 bases). The sample comprised blood. The clonotype comes from a woman aged 25 to 45 with cystic fibrosis. The DNA of the CDR3 is TGTGCCAGCAGCCAAACTGCTCAGAGACAGGAATTCTATGGCTACACCTTC. This sequence encodes CASSQTAQRQEFYGYTF.